The source of this T cell receptor beta chain is a study of blood T cell repertoires in COVID-19. About the research overall: The analysed material was cDNA or gDNA that came from T cells, B-cell-depleted T cells, or PBMCs.

In the study's own analysis: The authors estimated nucleated cell counts from reference gene primer amplification. The protocol was immunoSEQ multiplex PCR, while the TCRdb copy is restricted to in-frame clones and leaves out a portion. The V and J calls and the clone size are those of that table, but D and trimming were determined from the DNA. The sample lists a few hundred thousand clones; 80% to 95% were seen once. Recruited during active infection, patients (from Seattle) were subsequently followed longitudinally. This CDR3 comprises 15 residues. Trimming stripped 4 bases from V and 6 bases from J, with 19 bases between. CDR1 and CDR2 from the germline V gene are LNHDA and SQIVND (reference sequence).

The chain employs TRBV19 and TRBJ2-7, with D possibly being TRBD1 (6 bases). The sample was peripheral blood. The receptor was derived from a woman under 40 with COVID-19, enrolled during active disease. CDR3 loop: CASSRKGTPLFEQYF. The CDR3 nucleotides are TGTGCCAGTAGTAGGAAAGGGACACCTTTGTTCGAGCAGTACTTC.